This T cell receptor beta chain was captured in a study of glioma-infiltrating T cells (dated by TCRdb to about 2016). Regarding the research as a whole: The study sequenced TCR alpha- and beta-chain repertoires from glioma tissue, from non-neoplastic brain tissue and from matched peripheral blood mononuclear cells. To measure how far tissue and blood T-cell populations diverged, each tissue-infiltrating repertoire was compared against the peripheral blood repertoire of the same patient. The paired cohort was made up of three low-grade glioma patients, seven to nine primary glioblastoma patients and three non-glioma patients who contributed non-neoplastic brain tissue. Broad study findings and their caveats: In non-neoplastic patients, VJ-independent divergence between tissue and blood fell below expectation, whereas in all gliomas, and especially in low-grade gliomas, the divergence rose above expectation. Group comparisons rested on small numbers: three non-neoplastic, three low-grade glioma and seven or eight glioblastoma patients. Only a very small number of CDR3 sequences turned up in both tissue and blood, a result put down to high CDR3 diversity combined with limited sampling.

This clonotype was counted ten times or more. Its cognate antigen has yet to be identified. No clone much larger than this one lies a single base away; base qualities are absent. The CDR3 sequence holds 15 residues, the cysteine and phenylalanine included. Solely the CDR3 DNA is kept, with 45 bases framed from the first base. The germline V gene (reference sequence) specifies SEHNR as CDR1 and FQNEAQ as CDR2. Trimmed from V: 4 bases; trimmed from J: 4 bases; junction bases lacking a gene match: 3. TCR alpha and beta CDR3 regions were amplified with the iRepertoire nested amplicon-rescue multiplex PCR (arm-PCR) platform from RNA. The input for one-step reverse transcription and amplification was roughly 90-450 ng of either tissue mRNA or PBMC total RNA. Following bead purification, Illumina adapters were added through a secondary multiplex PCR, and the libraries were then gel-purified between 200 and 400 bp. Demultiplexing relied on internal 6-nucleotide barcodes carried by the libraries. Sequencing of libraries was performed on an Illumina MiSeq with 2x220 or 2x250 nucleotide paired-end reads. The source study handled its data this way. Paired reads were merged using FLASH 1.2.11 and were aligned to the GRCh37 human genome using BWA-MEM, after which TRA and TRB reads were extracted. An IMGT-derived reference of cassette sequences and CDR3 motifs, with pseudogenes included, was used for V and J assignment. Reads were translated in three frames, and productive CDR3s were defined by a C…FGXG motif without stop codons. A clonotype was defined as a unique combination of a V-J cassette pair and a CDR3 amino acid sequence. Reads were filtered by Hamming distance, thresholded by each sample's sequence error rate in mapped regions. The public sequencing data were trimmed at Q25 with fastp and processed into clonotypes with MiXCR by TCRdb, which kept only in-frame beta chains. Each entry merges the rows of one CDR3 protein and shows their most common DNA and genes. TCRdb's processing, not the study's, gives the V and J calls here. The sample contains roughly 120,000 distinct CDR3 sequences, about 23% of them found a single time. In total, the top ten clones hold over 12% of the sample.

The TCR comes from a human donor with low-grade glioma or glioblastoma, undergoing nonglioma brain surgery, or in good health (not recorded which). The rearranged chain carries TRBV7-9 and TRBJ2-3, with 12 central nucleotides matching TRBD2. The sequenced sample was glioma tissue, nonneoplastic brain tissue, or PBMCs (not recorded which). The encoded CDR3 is CASSSTSGSADTQYF. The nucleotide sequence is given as TGTGCCAGCAGCTCGACTAGCGGGAGTGCAGATACGCAGTATTTT.